This is a list of T cell receptor beta chains from one sample in a study of blood T cell repertoires in COVID-19. Clones were sequenced by immunoSEQ multiplex PCR, and TCRdb holds only the in-frame ones, with some missing. The sample shows around 190,000 clones, about 88% of them seen only once. Sequencing used peripheral blood. These receptors originate from a man aged 45 to 65 with COVID-19, enrolled during active disease. Both conserved end residues are part of each CDR3. D genes are given only for firm matches. The size of a clone is reported for some rows only, either as once, few or many, or as a class for expanded clones.

j_gene: TRBJ1-5
abundance: once
v_gene: TRBV29-1
d_gene: TRBD1
CDR3aa: CSVRGQGADQPQHF
CDR3nt: TGCAGCGTTCGGGGACAGGGGGCTGATCAGCCCCAGCATTTT

j_gene: TRBJ2-7
abundance: NA
v_gene: TRBV5-1
d_gene: TRBD1
CDR3aa: CASSGDRAPAYEQYF
CDR3nt: TGCGCCAGCAGTGGGGACAGGGCCCCGGCCTACGAGCAGTACTTC

j_gene: TRBJ2-5
abundance: NA
v_gene: TRBV7-6
d_gene: TRBD1
CDR3aa: CASSLFGVGNGQGKETQYF
CDR3nt: TGTGCCAGCAGCTTATTTGGGGTCGGGAACGGACAGGGGAAAGAGACCCAGTACTTC

j_gene: TRBJ2-7
abundance: NA
v_gene: TRBV10-2
d_gene: TRBD1
CDR3aa: CASLTGGSYEQYF
CDR3nt: TGCGCCAGCTTAACAGGGGGCAGCTACGAGCAGTACTTC

j_gene: TRBJ2-7
abundance: NA
v_gene: TRBV27
d_gene: NA
CDR3aa: CASSLSVGSEQYF
CDR3nt: TGTGCCAGCAGTTTAAGCGTTGGGAGCGAGCAGTACTTC

j_gene: TRBJ1-1
abundance: NA
v_gene: TRBV6-1
d_gene: NA
CDR3aa: CASSEVVIMNTEAFF
CDR3nt: TGTGCCAGCAGTGAAGTTGTTATAATGAACACTGAAGCTTTCTTT

j_gene: TRBJ2-1
abundance: NA
v_gene: TRBV11-3
d_gene: TRBD2
CDR3aa: CASSSPSGLAGGPVGNEQFF
CDR3nt: TGTGCCAGCAGCTCACCGTCGGGACTAGCGGGAGGGCCGGTCGGTAATGAGCAGTTCTTC

j_gene: TRBJ1-2
abundance: NA
v_gene: TRBV6-2/TRBV6-3
d_gene: NA
CDR3aa: CASSYSTSIGGGYTF
CDR3nt: TGTGCCAGCAGTTACTCGACTTCTATAGGGGGAGGCTACACCTTC

j_gene: TRBJ2-7
abundance: NA
v_gene: TRBV15
d_gene: TRBD2
CDR3aa: CATSGTSGSSYEQYF
CDR3nt: TGTGCCACCAGCGGAACTAGCGGGAGCTCCTACGAGCAGTACTTC

j_gene: TRBJ2-7
abundance: NA
v_gene: TRBV3-1/TRBV3-2
d_gene: TRBD2
CDR3aa: CASSQAGTTYEQYF
CDR3nt: TGTGCCAGCAGCCAAGCCGGGACTACCTACGAGCAGTACTTC

j_gene: TRBJ1-1
abundance: NA
v_gene: TRBV28
d_gene: TRBD1
CDR3aa: CASRRGSTGGTTEAFF
CDR3nt: TGTGCCAGCAGGAGAGGGTCGACAGGGGGGACCACTGAAGCTTTCTTT

j_gene: TRBJ2-7
abundance: medium-sized
v_gene: TRBV4-2
d_gene: NA
CDR3aa: CASSQGLEPNEQYF
CDR3nt: TGTGCCAGCAGCCAAGGGCTAGAACCTAACGAGCAGTACTTC

j_gene: TRBJ2-5
abundance: NA
v_gene: TRBV7-6
d_gene: TRBD1
CDR3aa: CASSLESSGTASAQYF
CDR3nt: TGTGCCAGCAGCTTAGAGAGCTCGGGGACAGCCTCGGCCCAGTACTTC

j_gene: TRBJ1-1
abundance: NA
v_gene: TRBV10-3
d_gene: NA
CDR3aa: CAISDTIKWNTEAFF
CDR3nt: TGTGCCATCAGTGATACTATTAAATGGAACACTGAAGCTTTCTTT

j_gene: TRBJ2-2
abundance: NA
v_gene: TRBV2
d_gene: NA
CDR3aa: CASSVRVDGELFF
CDR3nt: TGTGCCAGCAGTGTTCGAGTCGACGGGGAGCTGTTTTTT

j_gene: TRBJ1-2
abundance: few
v_gene: TRBV5-6
d_gene: TRBD1
CDR3aa: CASSLRGPLSPNYGYTF
CDR3nt: TGTGCCAGCAGCTTGAGGGGGCCCCTTTCCCCTAACTATGGCTACACCTTC

j_gene: TRBJ2-3
abundance: NA
v_gene: TRBV9
d_gene: TRBD2
CDR3aa: CASNRDYTDTQYF
CDR3nt: TGTGCCAGCAACCGGGACTACACAGATACGCAGTATTTT

j_gene: TRBJ2-1
abundance: once
v_gene: TRBV2
d_gene: TRBD2
CDR3aa: CASSPNMRGALNEQFF
CDR3nt: TGTGCCAGCAGTCCGAATATGCGGGGGGCGCTCAATGAGCAGTTCTTC

j_gene: TRBJ2-7
abundance: NA
v_gene: TRBV27
d_gene: TRBD2
CDR3aa: CASSLDLAGAYEQYF
CDR3nt: TGTGCCAGCAGTTTAGATCTAGCGGGGGCCTACGAGCAGTACTTC

j_gene: TRBJ1-6
abundance: once
v_gene: TRBV27
d_gene: TRBD1
CDR3aa: CASSLWGAGGGNSPLHF
CDR3nt: TGTGCCAGCAGTTTATGGGGGGCAGGGGGTGGTAATTCACCCCTCCACTTT

j_gene: TRBJ1-2
abundance: NA
v_gene: TRBV30
d_gene: NA
CDR3aa: CAWSVWANYGYTF
CDR3nt: TGTGCCTGGAGTGTATGGGCGAACTATGGCTACACCTTC

j_gene: TRBJ1-5
abundance: NA
v_gene: TRBV18
d_gene: NA
CDR3aa: CASSQSLDQPQHF
CDR3nt: TGTGCCAGCTCCCAAAGTTTAGATCAGCCCCAGCATTTT

j_gene: TRBJ2-1
abundance: NA
v_gene: TRBV19
d_gene: TRBD2
CDR3aa: CASGGATSGADGDEQFF
CDR3nt: TGTGCCAGTGGGGGGGCGACTAGCGGAGCGGACGGGGATGAGCAGTTCTTC

j_gene: TRBJ2-1
abundance: NA
v_gene: TRBV27
d_gene: TRBD2
CDR3aa: CASSFIAGNNEQFF
CDR3nt: TGTGCCAGCAGTTTTATAGCGGGTAACAATGAGCAGTTCTTC

j_gene: TRBJ2-1
abundance: few
v_gene: TRBV5-1
d_gene: TRBD1
CDR3aa: CASSLAPGQNNNEQFF
CDR3nt: TGCGCCAGCAGCTTGGCGCCGGGACAGAACAACAATGAGCAGTTCTTC

j_gene: TRBJ2-7
abundance: NA
v_gene: TRBV19
d_gene: TRBD1
CDR3aa: CASSLLGQGAGEQYF
CDR3nt: TGTGCCAGTAGTCTTCTCGGACAGGGGGCGGGGGAGCAGTACTTC

j_gene: TRBJ2-4
abundance: NA
v_gene: TRBV5-5
d_gene: TRBD2
CDR3aa: CASSRKRDGAKNIQYF
CDR3nt: TGTGCCAGCAGCAGAAAGCGGGATGGGGCCAAAAACATTCAGTACTTC

j_gene: TRBJ2-7
abundance: NA
v_gene: TRBV7-6
d_gene: TRBD2
CDR3aa: CASSLFFPGGPPYEQYF
CDR3nt: TGTGCCAGCAGCTTATTTTTCCCGGGAGGGCCGCCCTACGAGCAGTACTTC

j_gene: TRBJ2-7
abundance: NA
v_gene: TRBV6-2/TRBV6-3
d_gene: TRBD2
CDR3aa: CASSYELLREAYEQYF
CDR3nt: TGTGCCAGCAGTTACGAACTTTTGCGGGAGGCCTACGAGCAGTACTTC

j_gene: TRBJ2-7
abundance: NA
v_gene: TRBV6-1
d_gene: NA
CDR3aa: CASSDLVTYEQYF
CDR3nt: TGTGCCAGCAGTGATTTGGTCACTTACGAGCAGTACTTC

j_gene: TRBJ1-3
abundance: NA
v_gene: TRBV19
d_gene: TRBD1
CDR3aa: CASNIQGTGNTIYF
CDR3nt: TGTGCCAGTAATATACAGGGGACCGGAAACACCATATATTTT

j_gene: TRBJ1-1
abundance: NA
v_gene: TRBV28
d_gene: NA
CDR3aa: CASSLLREGVEAFF
CDR3nt: TGTGCCAGCAGTTTATTAAGGGAGGGGGTTGAAGCTTTCTTT

j_gene: TRBJ1-6
abundance: NA
v_gene: TRBV7-9
d_gene: NA
CDR3aa: CASSGNGGSSYNSPLHF
CDR3nt: TGTGCCAGCAGCGGTAACGGAGGGAGCTCCTATAATTCACCCCTCCACTTT